The rows below give T cell receptor beta chains drawn from one sample of a study of blood T cell repertoires in COVID-19. This table comes from immunoSEQ multiplex PCR, and its TCRdb copy is limited to in-frame clones, with some not included. The table lists roughly 180,000 clones, about 86% of them singletons. Sequenced: peripheral blood. Receptors originate from a man aged 18 to 29 with acute or convalescent COVID-19. CDR3s include the opening cysteine and the closing phenylalanine or tryptophan. The order of the fields is clone size, D gene, V gene, J gene, CDR3 DNA, CDR3 protein. The D gene is left open where the match is weak. The listing skips clone size in some rows; elsewhere it reads once, few, many or a size class.

.,TRBD1,TRBV7-9,TRBJ1-3,TGTGCCAGCAGCCCTCAAACAGGGGGTACTGGAAACACCATATATTTT,CASSPQTGGTGNTIYF
few,.,TRBV2,TRBJ2-7,TGTGCCAGCAATCCCGTGGGGGGCTACGAGCAGTACTTC,CASNPVGGYEQYF
.,TRBD1,TRBV6-5,TRBJ1-5,TGTGCCAGCACCTTCAGGGGGCTCAATCAGCCCCAGCATTTT,CASTFRGLNQPQHF
few,.,TRBV4-1,TRBJ1-4,TGCGCCAGCAGCCAAACAGGGTTAAGTGAAAAACTGTTTTTT,CASSQTGLSEKLFF
.,.,TRBV3-1/TRBV3-2,TRBJ2-1,TGTGCCAGCAGCCCCGTCGTCTACAGTGGTGGTGAGCAGTTCTTC,CASSPVVYSGGEQFF
.,TRBD1,TRBV10-3,TRBJ1-2,TGTGCCATCAGTGATGGGACAGCCATATGGGGCTACACCTTC,CAISDGTAIWGYTF
.,.,TRBV27,TRBJ2-1,TGTGCCAGCAGTAAGTCTTCCGGGCAGGGGACATCAAGTGAGCAGTTCTTC,CASSKSSGQGTSSEQFF
.,TRBD2,TRBV30,TRBJ2-1,TGTGCCTGGAGCCCCCGAGTGGGGGGGGTTGAATTTGAGCAGTTCTTC,CAWSPRVGGVEFEQFF
.,.,TRBV7-3,TRBJ2-3,TGTGCCAGCAGCTCCCGGGGGTACACAGATACGCAGTATTTT,CASSSRGYTDTQYF
.,.,TRBV6-5,TRBJ1-5,TGTGCCACCAGGGGAGTAGATCAGCCCCAGCATTTT,CATRGVDQPQHF
.,.,TRBV6-5,TRBJ1-1,TGTGCCAGCAGTTACTCGATTAGGGGCGGCACTGAAGCTTTCTTT,CASSYSIRGGTEAFF
.,.,TRBV11-2,TRBJ2-2,TGTGCCAGCAGCTTATTAGAGGGCGTCGTCACCGGGGAGCTGTTTTTT,CASSLLEGVVTGELFF
.,.,TRBV24-1,TRBJ2-5,TGTGCCACCAGTGCAGAAAACCAAGAGACCCAGTACTTC,CATSAENQETQYF
.,TRBD1,TRBV5-1,TRBJ2-2,TGCGCCAGCAGCCACGACAGGGGGCCAAAGAACACCGGGGAGCTGTTTTTT,CASSHDRGPKNTGELFF
.,TRBD2,TRBV10-3,TRBJ2-5,TGTGCCATCAGTGAGCGGGGGGGAACCGCAGGAGAGACCCAGTACTTC,CAISERGGTAGETQYF
.,TRBD1,TRBV10-3,TRBJ2-5,TGTGCCATCAGTGAATCGAGGGGGCGGGAGACCCAGTACTTC,CAISESRGRETQYF
.,TRBD2,TRBV29-1,TRBJ2-3,TGCAGCGTTGTCCCACTAGCGGAAAATACAGATACGCAGTATTTT,CSVVPLAENTDTQYF
once,TRBD1,TRBV10-2,TRBJ1-6,TGCGCCAGCAGTGACACAGGGGGTTCACCCCTCCACTTT,CASSDTGGSPLHF
.,.,TRBV3-1/TRBV3-2,TRBJ2-7,TGTGCCAGCAGCCAACCGGGTTCAGCCACCTACGAGCAGTACTTC,CASSQPGSATYEQYF
.,TRBD1,TRBV5-4,TRBJ2-4,TGTGCCAGCAGCAAACGGGACAGGTCTGTACTAGCCAAAAACATTCAGTACTTC,CASSKRDRSVLAKNIQYF
.,TRBD1,TRBV6-4,TRBJ1-5,TGTGCCAGCAGTCCGACAGGGGACGGTATCGAGCCCCAGCATTTT,CASSPTGDGIEPQHF
.,TRBD1,TRBV5-1,TRBJ2-2,TGCGCCAGCAGCCGGACAGGGGGCGGCGGGGAGCTGTTTTTT,CASSRTGGGGELFF